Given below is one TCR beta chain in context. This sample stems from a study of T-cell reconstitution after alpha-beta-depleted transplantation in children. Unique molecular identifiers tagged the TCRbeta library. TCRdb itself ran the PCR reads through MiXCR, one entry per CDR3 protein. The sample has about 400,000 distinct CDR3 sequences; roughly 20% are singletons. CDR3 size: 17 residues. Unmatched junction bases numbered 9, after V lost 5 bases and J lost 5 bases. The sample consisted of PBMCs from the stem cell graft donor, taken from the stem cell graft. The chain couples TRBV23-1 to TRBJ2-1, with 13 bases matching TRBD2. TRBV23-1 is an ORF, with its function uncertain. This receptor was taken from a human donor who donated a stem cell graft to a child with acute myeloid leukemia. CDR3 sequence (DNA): TGCGCCAGCAGTTCTGAAACTAGCGGGAGGGCCCACAATGAGCAGTTCTTC. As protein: CASSSETSGRAHNEQFF.